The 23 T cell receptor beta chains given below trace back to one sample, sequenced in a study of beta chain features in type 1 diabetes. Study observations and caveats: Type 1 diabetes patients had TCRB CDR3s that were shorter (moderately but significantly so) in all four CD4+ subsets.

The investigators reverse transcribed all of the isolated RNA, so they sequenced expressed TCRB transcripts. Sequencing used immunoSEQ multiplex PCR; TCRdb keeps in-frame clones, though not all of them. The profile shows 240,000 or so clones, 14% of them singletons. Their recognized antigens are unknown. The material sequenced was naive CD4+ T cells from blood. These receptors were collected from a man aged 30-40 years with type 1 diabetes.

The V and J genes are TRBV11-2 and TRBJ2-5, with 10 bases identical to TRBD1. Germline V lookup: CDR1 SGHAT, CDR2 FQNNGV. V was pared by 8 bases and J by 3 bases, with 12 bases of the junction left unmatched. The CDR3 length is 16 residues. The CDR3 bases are TGTGCCAGCGTGCGAATCGACAGGGGGCGGAAAGAGACCCAGTACTTC. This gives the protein CASVRIDRGRKETQYF. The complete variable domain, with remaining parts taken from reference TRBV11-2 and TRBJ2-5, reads EAGVAQSPRYKIIEKRQSVAFWCNPISGHATLYWYQQILGQGPKLLIQFQNNGVVDDSQLPKDRFSAERLKGVDSTLKIQPAKLEDSAVYLCASVRIDRGRKETQYFGPGTRLLVL.

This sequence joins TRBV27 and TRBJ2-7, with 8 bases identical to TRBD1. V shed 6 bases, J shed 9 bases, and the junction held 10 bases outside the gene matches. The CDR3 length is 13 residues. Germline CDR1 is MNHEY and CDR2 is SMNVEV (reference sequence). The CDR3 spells CASSPDRGRRQYF. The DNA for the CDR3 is TGTGCCAGCAGCCCAGACAGGGGAAGGAGGCAGTACTTC.

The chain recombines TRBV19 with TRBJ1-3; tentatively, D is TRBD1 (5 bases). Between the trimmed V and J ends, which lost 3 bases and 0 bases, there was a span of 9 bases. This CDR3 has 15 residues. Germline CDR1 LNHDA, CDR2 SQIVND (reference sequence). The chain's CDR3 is CASSMEGISGNTIYF. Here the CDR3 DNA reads TGTGCCAGTAGTATGGAGGGGATCTCTGGAAACACCATATATTTT.

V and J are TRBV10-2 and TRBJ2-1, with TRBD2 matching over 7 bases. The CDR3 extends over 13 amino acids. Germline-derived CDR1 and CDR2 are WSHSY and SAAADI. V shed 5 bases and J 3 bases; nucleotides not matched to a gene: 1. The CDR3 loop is CASSRGSYNEQFF. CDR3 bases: TGCGCCAGCAGTCGCGGGAGCTACAATGAGCAGTTCTTC.

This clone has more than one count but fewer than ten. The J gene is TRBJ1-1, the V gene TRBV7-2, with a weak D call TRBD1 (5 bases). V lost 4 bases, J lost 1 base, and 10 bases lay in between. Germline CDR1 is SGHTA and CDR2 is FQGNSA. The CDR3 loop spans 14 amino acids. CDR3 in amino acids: CASSSRAWNTEAFF. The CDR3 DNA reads TGTGCCAGCAGCTCCAGGGCCTGGAACACTGAAGCTTTCTTT.

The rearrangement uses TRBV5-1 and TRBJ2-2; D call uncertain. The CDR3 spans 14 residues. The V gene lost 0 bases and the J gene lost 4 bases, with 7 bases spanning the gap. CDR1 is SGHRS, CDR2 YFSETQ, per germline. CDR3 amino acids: CASSLVRRTGELFF. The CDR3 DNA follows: TGCGCCAGCAGCTTGGTGCGGCGCACCGGGGAGCTGTTTTTT.

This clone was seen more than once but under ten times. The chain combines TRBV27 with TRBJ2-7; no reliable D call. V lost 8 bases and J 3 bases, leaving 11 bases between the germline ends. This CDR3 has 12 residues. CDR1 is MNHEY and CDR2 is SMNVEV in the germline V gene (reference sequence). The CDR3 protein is CASGLGSYEQYF. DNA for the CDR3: TGTGCCAGCGGCCTAGGAAGCTACGAGCAGTACTTC.

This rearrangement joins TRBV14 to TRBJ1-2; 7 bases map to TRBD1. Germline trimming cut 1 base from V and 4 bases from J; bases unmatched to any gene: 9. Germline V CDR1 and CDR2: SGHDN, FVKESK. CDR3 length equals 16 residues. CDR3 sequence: CASSQGSTGATYGYTF. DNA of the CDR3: TGTGCCAGCAGCCAAGGCAGTACAGGGGCTACCTATGGCTACACCTTC.

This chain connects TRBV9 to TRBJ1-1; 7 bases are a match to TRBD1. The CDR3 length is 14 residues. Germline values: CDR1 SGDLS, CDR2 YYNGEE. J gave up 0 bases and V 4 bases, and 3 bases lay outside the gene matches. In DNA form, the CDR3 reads TGTGCCAGCAGCTCGGGACAGTTGAACACTGAAGCTTTCTTT. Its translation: CASSSGQLNTEAFF.

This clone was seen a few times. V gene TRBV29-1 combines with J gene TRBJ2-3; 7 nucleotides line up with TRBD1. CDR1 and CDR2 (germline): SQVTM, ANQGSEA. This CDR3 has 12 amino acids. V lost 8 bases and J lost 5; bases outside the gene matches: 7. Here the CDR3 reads CSLRQGGDTQYF. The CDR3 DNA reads TGCAGCCTACGACAGGGTGGAGATACGCAGTATTTT.

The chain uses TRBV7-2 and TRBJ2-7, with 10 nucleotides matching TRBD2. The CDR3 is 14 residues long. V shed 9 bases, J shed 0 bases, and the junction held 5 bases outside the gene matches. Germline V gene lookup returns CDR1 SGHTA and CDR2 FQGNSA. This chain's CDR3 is CASGTSGNSYEQYF. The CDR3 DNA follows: TGTGCCAGTGGTACTAGCGGGAACTCCTACGAGCAGTACTTC.

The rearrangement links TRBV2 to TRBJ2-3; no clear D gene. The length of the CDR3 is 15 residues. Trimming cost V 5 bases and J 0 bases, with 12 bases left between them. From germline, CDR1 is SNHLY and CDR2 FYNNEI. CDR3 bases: TGTGCCAGCAGTCGACGGAGCTCTAGCACAGATACGCAGTATTTT. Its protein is CASSRRSSSTDTQYF.

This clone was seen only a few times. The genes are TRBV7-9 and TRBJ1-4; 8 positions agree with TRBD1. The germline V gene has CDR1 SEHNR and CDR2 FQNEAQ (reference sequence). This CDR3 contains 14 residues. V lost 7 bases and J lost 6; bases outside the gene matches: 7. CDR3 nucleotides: TGTGCCAGCACCTTTACAGGGGGGGATGAAAAACTGTTTTTT. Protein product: CASTFTGGDEKLFF.

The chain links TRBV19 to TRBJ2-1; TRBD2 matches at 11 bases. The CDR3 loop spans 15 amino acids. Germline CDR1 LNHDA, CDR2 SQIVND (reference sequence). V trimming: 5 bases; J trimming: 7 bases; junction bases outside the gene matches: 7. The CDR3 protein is CASSLAGGARNEQFF. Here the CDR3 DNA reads TGTGCCAGTAGTTTAGCGGGAGGGGCTAGAAATGAGCAGTTCTTC.

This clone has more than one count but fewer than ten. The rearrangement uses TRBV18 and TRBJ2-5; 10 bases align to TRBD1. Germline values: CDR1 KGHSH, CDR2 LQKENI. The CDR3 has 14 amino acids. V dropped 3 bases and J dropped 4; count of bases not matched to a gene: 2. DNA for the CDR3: TGTGCCAGCTCACCCGGGACAGGGGCAGAGACCCAGTACTTC. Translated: CASSPGTGAETQYF.

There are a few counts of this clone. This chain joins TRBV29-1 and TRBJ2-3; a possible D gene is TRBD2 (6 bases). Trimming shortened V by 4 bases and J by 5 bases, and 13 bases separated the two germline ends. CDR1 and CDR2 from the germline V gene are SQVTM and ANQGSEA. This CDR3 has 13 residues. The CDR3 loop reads CSVAREDGDTQYF. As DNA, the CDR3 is TGCAGCGTTGCCAGGGAGGATGGAGATACGCAGTATTTT.

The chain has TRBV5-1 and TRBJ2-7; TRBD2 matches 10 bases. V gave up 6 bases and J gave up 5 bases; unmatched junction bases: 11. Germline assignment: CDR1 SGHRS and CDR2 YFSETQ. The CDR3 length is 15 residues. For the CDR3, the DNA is TGCGCCAGCAACCCGGAACCTAGCGGGGGTCACGAGCAGTACTTC. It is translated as CASNPEPSGGHEQYF. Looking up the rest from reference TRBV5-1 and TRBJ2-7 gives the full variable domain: KAGVTQTPRYLIKTRGQQVTLSCSPISGHRSVSWYQQTPGQGLQFLFEYFSETQRNKGNFPGRFSGRQFSNSRSEMNVSTLELGDSALYLCASNPEPSGGHEQYFGPGTRLTVT.

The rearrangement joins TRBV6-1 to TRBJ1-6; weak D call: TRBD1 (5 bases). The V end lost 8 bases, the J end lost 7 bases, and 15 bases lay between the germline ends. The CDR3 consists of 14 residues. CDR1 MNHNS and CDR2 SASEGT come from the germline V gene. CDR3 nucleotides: TGTGCCAGCGTTTGGGGGGAAATCAATTCACCCCTCCACTTT. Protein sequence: CASVWGEINSPLHF.

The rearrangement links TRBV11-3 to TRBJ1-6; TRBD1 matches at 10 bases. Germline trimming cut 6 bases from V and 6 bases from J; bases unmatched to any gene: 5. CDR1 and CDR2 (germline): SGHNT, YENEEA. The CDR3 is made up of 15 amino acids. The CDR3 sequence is CASSLRDRGNSPLHF. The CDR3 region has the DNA TGTGCCAGCAGTCTCCGGGACAGGGGTAATTCACCCCTCCACTTT.

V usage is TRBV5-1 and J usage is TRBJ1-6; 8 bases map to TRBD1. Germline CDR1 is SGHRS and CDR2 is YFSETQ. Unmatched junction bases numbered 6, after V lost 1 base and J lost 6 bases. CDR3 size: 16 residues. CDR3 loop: CASSLLGQATNSPLHF. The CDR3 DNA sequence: TGCGCCAGCAGCTTGCTGGGACAGGCGACTAATTCACCCCTCCACTTT.

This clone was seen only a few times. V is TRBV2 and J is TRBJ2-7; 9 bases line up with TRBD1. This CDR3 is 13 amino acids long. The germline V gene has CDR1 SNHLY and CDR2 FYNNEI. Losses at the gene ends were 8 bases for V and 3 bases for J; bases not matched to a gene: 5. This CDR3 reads CASALTGGYEQYF. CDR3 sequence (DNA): TGTGCCAGCGCCTTGACAGGGGGCTACGAGCAGTACTTC.

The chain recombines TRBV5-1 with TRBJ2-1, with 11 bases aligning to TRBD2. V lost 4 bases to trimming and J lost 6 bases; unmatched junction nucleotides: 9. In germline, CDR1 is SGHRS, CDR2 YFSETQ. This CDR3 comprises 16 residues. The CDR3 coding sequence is TGCGCCAGCAGCATGATGGGACTAGCGGCAGGCAATGAGCAGTTCTTC. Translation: CASSMMGLAAGNEQFF.

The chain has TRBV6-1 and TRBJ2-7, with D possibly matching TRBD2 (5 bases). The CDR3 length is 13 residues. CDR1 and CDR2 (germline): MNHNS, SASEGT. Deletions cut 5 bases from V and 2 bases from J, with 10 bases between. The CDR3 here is CASSTLEAYEQYF. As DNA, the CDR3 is TGTGCCAGCAGTACCCTGGAGGCCTACGAGCAGTACTTC.